The text below deals with one T cell receptor (beta chain). The antigen is unknown. The assay was immunoSEQ multiplex PCR, and TCRdb's table has in-frame clones only and misses some. This sample has around 150,000 clones, with around four fifths found just once. This specimen comes from a study of PD-1 blockade in classical Hodgkin lymphoma. Points from the study as a whole: With respect to the repertoire differences, their causes, possibly disease activity or prior therapy, remain undefined. Lower baseline TCR diversity marked trial partial responders and progressors.

Every single patient, without exception, relapsed after autologous stem cell transplantation, and brentuximab vedotin exposure varied. This sample comprised peripheral blood mononuclear cells (PBMCs), obtained before the second cycle of nivolumab. This clonotype was obtained from a human donor with classical Hodgkin lymphoma.

The CDR3 here is CASNPGTISEAFF. The CDR3 region has the DNA TGTGCCAGCAACCCCGGGACAATATCTGAAGCTTTCTTT. V usage is TRBV6-5 and J usage is TRBJ1-1, with D tentatively TRBD1 (6 bases). The CDR3 totals 13 residues. Germline V gene sequence: CDR1 MNHEY, CDR2 SVGAGI. V dropped 7 bases and J dropped 6 bases, with 15 bases sitting between them.